This TCR beta chain was captured in a study of control samples from healthy donors and cancer patients. Germline trimming cut 5 bases from V and 5 bases from J; bases unmatched to any gene: 8. Per the germline V gene, CDR1 is SGHVS and CDR2 is FNYEAQ. The CDR3 length is 14 residues. Here immunoSEQ multiplex PCR was the method, and the copy in TCRdb shows in-frame clones only, minus some. The sample carries 150,000 or so clones, around nine tenths recorded once. The sample taken for sequencing was blood. The chain is built from TRBV7-6 and TRBJ2-7; 8 nucleotides align to TRBD1. The receptor comes from a woman aged 25 to 45 in good health. The CDR3 DNA reads TGTGCCAGCAGCCCGGACAGGGACCCCAACGAGCAGTACTTC. Its protein is CASSPDRDPNEQYF.